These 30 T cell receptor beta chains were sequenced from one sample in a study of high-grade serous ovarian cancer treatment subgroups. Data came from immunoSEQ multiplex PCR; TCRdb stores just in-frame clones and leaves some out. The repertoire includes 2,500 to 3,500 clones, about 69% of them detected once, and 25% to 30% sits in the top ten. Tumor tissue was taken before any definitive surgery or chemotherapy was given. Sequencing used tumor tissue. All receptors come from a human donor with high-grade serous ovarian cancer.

CDR3 nucleotide sequence: TGTGCCAGCAGCTTATACACCTACGAGCAGTACTTC. As protein: CASSLYTYEQYF. The chain couples TRBV5-6 to TRBJ2-7; D not resolved. The CDR3 is 12 amino acids. V dropped 2 bases and J dropped 2 bases, with 5 bases sitting between them. CDR1 is SGHDT and CDR2 is YYEEEE in the germline V gene.

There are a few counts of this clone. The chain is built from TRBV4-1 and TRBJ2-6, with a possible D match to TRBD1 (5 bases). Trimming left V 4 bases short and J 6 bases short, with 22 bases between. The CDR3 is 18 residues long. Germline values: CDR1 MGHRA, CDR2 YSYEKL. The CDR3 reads CASSPTHQGVVVANVLTF. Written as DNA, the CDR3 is TGCGCCAGCAGCCCCACCCACCAGGGCGTTGTTGTGGCCAACGTCCTGACTTTC.

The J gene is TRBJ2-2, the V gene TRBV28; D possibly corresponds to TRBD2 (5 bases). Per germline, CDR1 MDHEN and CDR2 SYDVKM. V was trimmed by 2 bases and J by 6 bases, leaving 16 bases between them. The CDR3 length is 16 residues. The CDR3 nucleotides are TGTGCCAGCAGTTTAGTTTGGTCGGGGTATGCCGGGGAGCTGTTTTTT. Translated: CASSLVWSGYAGELFF.

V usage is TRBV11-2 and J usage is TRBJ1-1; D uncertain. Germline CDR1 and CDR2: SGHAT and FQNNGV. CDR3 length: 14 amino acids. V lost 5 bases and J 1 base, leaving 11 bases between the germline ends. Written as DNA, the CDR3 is TGTGCCAGCAGCCTCCCCAGGCAGAACACTGAAGCTTTCTTT. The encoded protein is CASSLPRQNTEAFF. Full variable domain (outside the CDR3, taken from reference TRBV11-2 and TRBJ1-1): EAGVAQSPRYKIIEKRQSVAFWCNPISGHATLYWYQQILGQGPKLLIQFQNNGVVDDSQLPKDRFSAERLKGVDSTLKIQPAKLEDSAVYLCASSLPRQNTEAFFGQGTRLTVV.

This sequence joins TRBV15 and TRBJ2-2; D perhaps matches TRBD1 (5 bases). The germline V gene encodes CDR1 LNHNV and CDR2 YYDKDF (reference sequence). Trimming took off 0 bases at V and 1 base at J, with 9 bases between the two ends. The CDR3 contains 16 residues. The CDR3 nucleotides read TGTGCCACCAGCAGAGACAGGGATCTGAACACCGGGGAGCTGTTTTTT. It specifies CATSRDRDLNTGELFF.

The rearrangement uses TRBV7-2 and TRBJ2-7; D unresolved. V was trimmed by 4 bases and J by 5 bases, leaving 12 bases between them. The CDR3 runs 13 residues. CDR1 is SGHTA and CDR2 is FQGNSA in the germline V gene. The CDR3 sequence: CASSSQRWNEQYF. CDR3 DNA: TGTGCCAGCAGCTCGCAGCGCTGGAACGAGCAGTACTTC.

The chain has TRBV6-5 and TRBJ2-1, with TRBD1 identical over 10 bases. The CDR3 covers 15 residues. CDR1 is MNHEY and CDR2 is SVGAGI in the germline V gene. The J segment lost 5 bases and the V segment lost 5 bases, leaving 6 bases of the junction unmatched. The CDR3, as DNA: TGTGCCAGCAGTCTCGGACAGGGGGGACACAATGAGCAGTTCTTC. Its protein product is CASSLGQGGHNEQFF.

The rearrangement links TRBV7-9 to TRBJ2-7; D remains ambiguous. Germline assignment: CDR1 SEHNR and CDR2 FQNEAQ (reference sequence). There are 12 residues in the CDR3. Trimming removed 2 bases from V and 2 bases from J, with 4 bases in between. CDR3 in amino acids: CASSLLTYEQYF. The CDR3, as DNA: TGTGCCAGCAGCTTATTAACCTACGAGCAGTACTTC. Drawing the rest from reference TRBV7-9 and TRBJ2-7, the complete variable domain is DTGVSQNPRHKITKRGQNVTFRCDPISEHNRLYWYRQTLGQGPEFLTYFQNEAQLEKSRLLSDRFSAERPKGSFSTLEIQRTEQGDSAMYLCASSLLTYEQYFGPGTRLTVT.

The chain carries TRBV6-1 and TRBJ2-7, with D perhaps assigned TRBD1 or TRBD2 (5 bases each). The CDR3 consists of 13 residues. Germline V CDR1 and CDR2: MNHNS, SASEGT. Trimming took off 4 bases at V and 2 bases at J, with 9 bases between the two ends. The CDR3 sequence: CASSAGATYEQYF. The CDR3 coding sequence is TGTGCCAGCAGTGCCGGGGCCACCTACGAGCAGTACTTC.

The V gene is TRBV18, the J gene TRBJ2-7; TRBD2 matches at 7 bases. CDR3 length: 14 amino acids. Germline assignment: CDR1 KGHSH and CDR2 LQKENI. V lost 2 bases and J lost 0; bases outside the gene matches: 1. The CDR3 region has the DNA TGTGCCAGCTCACCAACTAGCGACTCCTACGAGCAGTACTTC. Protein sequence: CASSPTSDSYEQYF. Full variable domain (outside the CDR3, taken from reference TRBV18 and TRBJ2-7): NAGVMQNPRHLVRRRGQEARLRCSPMKGHSHVYWYRQLPEEGLKFMVYLQKENIIDESGMPKERFSAEFPKEGPSILRIQQVVRGDSAAYFCASSPTSDSYEQYFGPGTRLTVT.

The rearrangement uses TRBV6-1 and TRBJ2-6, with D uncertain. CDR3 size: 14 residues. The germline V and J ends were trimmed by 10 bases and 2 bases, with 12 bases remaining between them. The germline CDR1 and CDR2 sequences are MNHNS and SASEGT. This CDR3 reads CATTSMTGANVLTF. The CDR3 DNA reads TGTGCCACCACGAGCATGACTGGGGCCAACGTCCTGACTTTC.

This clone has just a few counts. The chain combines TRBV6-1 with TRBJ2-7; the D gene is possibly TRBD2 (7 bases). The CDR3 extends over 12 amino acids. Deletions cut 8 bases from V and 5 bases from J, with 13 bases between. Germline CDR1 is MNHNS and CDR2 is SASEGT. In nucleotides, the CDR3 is TGTGCCAGCGAAAGGGGGGGCAACGAGCAGTACTTC. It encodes CASERGGNEQYF.

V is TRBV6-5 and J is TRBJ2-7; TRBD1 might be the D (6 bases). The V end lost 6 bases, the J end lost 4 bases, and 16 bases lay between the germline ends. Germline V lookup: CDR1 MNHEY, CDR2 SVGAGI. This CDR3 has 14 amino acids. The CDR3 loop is CASSPGASLYEQYF. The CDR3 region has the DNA TGTGCCAGCAGCCCAGGGGCGTCCTTATACGAGCAGTACTTC.

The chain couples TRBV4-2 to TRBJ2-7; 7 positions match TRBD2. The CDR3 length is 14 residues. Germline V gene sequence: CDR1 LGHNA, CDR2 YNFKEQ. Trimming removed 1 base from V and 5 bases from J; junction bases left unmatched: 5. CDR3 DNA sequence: TGTGCCAGCAGCCAAGGTTGGGGAGGGGACGAGCAGTACTTC. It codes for CASSQGWGGDEQYF.

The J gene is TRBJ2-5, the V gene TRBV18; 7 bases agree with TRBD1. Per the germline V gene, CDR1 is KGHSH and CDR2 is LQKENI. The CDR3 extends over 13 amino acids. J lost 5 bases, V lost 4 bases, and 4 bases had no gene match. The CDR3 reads CASSLTGAETQYF. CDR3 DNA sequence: TGTGCCAGCTCACTAACAGGGGCGGAGACCCAGTACTTC.

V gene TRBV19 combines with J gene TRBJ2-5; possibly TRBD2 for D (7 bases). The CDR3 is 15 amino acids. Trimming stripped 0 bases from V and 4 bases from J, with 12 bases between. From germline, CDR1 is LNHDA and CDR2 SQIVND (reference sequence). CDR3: CASSIDAGAGETQYF. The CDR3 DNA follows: TGTGCCAGTAGTATAGATGCGGGGGCGGGAGAGACCCAGTACTTC.

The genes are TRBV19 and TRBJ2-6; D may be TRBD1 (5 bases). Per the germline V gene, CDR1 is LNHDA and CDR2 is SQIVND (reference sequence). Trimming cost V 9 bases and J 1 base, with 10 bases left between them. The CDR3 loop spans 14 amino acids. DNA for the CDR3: TGTGCCAGCCGAAGGGGTTCTGGGGCCAACGTCCTGACTTTC. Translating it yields CASRRGSGANVLTF.

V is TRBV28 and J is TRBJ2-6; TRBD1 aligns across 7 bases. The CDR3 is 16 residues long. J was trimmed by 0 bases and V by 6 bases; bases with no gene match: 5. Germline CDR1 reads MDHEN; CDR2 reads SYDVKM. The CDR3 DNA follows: TGTGCCAGCAGCCCCTGGGACAGCTCTGGGGCCAACGTCCTGACTTTC. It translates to CASSPWDSSGANVLTF.

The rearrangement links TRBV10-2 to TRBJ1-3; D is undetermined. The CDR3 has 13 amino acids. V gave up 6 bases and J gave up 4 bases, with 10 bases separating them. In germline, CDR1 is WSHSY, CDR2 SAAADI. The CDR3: CASRLPRGNTIYF. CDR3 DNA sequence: TGCGCCAGCAGGCTCCCCCGGGGAAACACCATATATTTT.

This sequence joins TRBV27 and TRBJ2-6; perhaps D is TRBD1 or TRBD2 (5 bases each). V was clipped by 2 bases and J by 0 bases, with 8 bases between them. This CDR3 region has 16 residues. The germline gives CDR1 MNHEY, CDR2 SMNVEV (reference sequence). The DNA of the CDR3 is TGTGCCAGCAGTTTACACGGGACCTCTGGGGCCAACGTCCTGACTTTC. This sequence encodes CASSLHGTSGANVLTF.

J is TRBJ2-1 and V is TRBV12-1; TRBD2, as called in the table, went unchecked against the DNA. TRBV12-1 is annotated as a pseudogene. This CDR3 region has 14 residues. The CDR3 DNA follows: TGTGCCAGCAGCGCGGGACTAGCGGTCAATGAGCAGTTCTTC. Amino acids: CASSAGLAVNEQFF.

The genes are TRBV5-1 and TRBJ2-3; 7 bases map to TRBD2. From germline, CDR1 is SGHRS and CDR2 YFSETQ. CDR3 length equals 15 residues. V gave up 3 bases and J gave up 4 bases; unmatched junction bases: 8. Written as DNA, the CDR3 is TGCGCCAGCAGCTCTTCTGCGGCGGGGGCAGATACGCAGTATTTT. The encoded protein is CASSSSAAGADTQYF.

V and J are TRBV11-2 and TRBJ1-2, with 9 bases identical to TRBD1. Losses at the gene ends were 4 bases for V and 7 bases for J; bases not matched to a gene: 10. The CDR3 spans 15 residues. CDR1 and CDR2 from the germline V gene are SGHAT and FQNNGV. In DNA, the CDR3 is TGTGCCAGCAGCTCAAGAATAACAGGGGGCGGTGGCTACACCTTC. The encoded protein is CASSSRITGGGGYTF.

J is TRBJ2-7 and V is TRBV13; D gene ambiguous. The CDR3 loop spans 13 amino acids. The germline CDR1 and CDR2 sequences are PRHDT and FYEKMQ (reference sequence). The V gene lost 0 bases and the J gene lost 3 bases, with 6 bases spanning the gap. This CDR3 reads CASSLGYDYEQYF. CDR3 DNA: TGTGCCAGCAGCTTAGGATACGACTACGAGCAGTACTTC. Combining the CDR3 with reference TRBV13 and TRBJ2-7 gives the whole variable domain AAGVIQSPRHLIKEKRETATLKCYPIPRHDTVYWYQQGPGQDPQFLISFYEKMQSDKGSIPDRFSAQQFSDYHSELNMSSLELGDSALYFCASSLGYDYEQYFGPGTRLTVT.

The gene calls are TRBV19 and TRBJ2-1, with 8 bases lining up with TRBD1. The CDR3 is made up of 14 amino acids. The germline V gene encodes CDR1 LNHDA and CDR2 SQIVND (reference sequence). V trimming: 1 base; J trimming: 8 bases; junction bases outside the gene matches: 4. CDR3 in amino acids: CASSIGAGGYEQFF. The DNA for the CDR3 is TGTGCCAGTAGTATAGGTGCAGGGGGCTATGAGCAGTTCTTC.

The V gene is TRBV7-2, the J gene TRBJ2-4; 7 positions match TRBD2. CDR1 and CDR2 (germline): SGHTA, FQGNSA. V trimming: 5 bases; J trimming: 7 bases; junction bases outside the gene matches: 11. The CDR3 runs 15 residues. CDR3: CASSADPGRGNIQYF. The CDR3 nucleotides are TGTGCCAGCAGCGCAGACCCAGGGAGGGGCAACATTCAGTACTTC. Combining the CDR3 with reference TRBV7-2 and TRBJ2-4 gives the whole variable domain GAGVSQSPSNKVTEKGKDVELRCDPISGHTALYWYRQSLGQGLEFLIYFQGNSAPDKSGLPSDRFSAERTGGSVSTLTIQRTQQEDSAVYLCASSADPGRGNIQYFGAGTRLSVL.

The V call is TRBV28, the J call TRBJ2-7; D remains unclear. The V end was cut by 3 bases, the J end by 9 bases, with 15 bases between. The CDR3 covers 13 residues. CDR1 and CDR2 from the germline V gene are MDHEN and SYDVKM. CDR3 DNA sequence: TGTGCCAGCAGTTTTGGCGCCGGAAACGCGCAGTACTTC. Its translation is CASSFGAGNAQYF. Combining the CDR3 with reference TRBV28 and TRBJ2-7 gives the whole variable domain DVKVTQSSRYLVKRTGEKVFLECVQDMDHENMFWYRQDPGLGLRLIYFSYDVKMKEKGDIPEGYSVSREKKERFSLILESASTNQTSMYLCASSFGAGNAQYFGPGTRLTVT.

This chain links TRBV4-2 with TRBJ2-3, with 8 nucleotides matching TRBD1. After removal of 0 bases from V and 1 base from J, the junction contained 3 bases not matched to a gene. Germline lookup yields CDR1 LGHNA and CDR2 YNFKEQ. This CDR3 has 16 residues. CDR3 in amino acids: CASSQDQTGGTDTQYF. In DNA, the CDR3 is TGTGCCAGCAGCCAAGATCAGACAGGGGGCACAGATACGCAGTATTTT.

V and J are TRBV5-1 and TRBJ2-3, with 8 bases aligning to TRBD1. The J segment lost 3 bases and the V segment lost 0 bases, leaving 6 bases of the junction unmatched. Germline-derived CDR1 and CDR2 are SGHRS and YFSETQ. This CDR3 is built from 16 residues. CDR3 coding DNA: TGCGCCAGCAGCTTGGCATGGACAGGGTTGACAGATACGCAGTATTTT. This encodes CASSLAWTGLTDTQYF.

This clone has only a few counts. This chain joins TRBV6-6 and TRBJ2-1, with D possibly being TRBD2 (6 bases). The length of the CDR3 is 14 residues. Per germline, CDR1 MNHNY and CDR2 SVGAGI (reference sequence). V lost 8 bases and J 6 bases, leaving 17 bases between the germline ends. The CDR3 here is CASQTLREANEQFF. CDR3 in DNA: TGTGCCAGCCAAACCCTCAGGGAGGCCAATGAGCAGTTCTTC.